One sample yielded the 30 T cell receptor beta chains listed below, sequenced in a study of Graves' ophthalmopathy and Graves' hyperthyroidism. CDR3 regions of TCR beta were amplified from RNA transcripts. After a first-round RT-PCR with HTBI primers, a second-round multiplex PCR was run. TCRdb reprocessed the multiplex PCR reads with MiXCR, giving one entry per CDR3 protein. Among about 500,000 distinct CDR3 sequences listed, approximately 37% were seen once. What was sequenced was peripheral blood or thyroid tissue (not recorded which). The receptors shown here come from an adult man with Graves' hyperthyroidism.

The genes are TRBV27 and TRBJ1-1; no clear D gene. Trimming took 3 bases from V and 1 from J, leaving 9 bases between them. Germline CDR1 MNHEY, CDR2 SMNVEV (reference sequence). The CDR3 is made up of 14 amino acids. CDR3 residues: CASSFFRGNTEAFF. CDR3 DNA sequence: TGTGCCAGCAGTTTTTTCCGGGGGAACACTGAAGCTTTCTTT.

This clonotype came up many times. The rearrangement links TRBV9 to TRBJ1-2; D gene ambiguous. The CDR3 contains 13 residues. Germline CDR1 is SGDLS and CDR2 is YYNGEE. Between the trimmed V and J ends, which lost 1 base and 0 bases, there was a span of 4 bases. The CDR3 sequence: CASSVMANYGYTF. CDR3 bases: TGTGCCAGCAGCGTAATGGCTAACTATGGCTACACCTTC.

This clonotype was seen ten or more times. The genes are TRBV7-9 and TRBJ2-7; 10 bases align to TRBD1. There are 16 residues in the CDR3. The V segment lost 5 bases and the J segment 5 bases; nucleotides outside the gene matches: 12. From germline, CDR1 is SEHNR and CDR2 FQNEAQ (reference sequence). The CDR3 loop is CASSHYLGTGVDEQYF. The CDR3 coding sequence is TGTGCCAGCAGCCATTACCTCGGGACAGGGGTCGACGAGCAGTACTTC.

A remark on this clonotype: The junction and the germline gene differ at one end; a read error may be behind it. The CDR3 coding sequence is TGTGCCATCAGTGAGGCAGGCAATTCACCCCTCGACTTT. Translating gives CAISEAGNSPLDF. The V call is TRBV10-3, the J call TRBJ1-6, with unresolved D. From germline, CDR1 is ENHRY and CDR2 SYGVKD. The CDR3 covers 13 residues.

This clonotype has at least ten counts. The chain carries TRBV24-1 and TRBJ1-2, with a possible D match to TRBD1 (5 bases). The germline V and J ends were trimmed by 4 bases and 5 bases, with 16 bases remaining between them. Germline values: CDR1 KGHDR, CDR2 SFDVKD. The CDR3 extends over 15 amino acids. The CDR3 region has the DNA TGTGCCACCAGTGACCGGGACGAAGCTTGGTATGGCTACACCTTC. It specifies CATSDRDEAWYGYTF.

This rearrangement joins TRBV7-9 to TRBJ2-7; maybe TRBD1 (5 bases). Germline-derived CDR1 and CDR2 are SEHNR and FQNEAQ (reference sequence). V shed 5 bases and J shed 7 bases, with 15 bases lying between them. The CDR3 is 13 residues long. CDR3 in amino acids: CASSGARVKEQYF. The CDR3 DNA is TGTGCCAGCAGCGGGGCCAGGGTGAAAGAGCAGTACTTC.

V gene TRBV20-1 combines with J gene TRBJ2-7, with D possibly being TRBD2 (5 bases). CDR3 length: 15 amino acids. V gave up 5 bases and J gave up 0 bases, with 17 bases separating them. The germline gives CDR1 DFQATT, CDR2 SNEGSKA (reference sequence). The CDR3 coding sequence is TGCAGTGCTCAGCGGTCGCAGCAGAGCTCCTACGAGCAGTACTTC. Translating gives CSAQRSQQSSYEQYF.

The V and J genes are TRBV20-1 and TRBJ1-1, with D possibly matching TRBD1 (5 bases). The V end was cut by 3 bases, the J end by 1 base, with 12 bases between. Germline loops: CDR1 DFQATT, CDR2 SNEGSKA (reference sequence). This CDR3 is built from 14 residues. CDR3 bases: TGCAGTGCTAGGGCCGGGACCAGGAACACTGAAGCTTTCTTT. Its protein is CSARAGTRNTEAFF.

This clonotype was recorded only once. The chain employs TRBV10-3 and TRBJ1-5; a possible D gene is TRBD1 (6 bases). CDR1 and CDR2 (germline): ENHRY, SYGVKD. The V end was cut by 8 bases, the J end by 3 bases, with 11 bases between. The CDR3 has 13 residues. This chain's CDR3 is CAIGTGNNQPQHF. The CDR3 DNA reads TGTGCCATCGGAACAGGGAACAATCAGCCCCAGCATTTT.

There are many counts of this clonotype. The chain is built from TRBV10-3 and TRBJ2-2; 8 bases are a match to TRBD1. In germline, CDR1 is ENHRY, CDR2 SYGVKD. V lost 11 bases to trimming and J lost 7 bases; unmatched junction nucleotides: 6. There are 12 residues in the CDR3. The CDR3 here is CAGQGAGGELFF. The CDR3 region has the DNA TGTGCCGGCCAGGGGGCAGGCGGGGAGCTGTTTTTT.

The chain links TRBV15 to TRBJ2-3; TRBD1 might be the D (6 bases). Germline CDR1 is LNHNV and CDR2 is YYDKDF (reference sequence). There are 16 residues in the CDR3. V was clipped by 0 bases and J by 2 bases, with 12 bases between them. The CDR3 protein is CATSRDLPGATDTQYF. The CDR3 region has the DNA TGTGCCACCAGCAGAGATCTTCCAGGGGCCACAGATACGCAGTATTTT.

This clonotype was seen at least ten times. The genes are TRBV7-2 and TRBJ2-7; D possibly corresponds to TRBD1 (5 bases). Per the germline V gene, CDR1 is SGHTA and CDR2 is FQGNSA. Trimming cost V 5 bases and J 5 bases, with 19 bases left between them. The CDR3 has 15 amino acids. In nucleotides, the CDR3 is TGTGCCAGCAGCCTACTTGAAAGGGGCACGGACGAGCAGTACTTC. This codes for CASSLLERGTDEQYF.

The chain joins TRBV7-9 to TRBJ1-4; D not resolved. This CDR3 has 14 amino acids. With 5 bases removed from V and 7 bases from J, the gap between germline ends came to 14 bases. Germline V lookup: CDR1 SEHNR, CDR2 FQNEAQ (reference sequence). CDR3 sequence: CASSPAGRREKLFF. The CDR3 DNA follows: TGTGCCAGCAGCCCCGCGGGTCGTCGTGAAAAACTGTTTTTT.

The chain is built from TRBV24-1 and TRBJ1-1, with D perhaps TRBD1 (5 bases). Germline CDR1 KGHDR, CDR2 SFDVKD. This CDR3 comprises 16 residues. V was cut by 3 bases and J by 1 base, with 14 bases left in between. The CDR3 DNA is TGTGCCACCAGTGATCATGGGGGACGGGGGAACACTGAAGCTTTCTTT. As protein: CATSDHGGRGNTEAFF.

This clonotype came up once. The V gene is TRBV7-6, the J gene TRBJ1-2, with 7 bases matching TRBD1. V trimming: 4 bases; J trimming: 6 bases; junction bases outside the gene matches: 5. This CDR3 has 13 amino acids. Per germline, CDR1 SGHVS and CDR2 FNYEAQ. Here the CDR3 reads CASSYDRADGYTF. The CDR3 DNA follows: TGTGCCAGCAGCTACGACAGGGCAGATGGCTACACCTTC.

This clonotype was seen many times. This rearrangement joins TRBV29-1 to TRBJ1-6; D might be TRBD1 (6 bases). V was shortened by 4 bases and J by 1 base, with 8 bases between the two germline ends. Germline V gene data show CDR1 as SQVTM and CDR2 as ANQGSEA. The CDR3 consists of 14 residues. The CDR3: CSVGGASYNSPLHF. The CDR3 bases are TGCAGCGTTGGGGGGGCATCCTATAATTCACCCCTCCACTTT.

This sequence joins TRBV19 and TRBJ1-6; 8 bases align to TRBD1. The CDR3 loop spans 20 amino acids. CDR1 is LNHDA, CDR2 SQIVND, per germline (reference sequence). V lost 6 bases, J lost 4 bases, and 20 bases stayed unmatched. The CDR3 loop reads CASRSSPLRQGNLYNSPLHF. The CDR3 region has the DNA TGTGCCAGTAGAAGCTCCCCCCTTCGACAGGGGAACCTATATAATTCACCCCTCCACTTT. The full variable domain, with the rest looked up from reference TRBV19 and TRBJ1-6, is DGGITQSPKYLFRKEGQNVTLSCEQNLNHDAMYWYRQDPGQGLRLIYYSQIVNDFQKGDIAEGYSVSREKKESFPLTVTSAQKNPTAFYLCASRSSPLRQGNLYNSPLHFGNGTRLTVT.

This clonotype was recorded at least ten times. The CDR3 region has the DNA TGTGCCAGTATGAGGGGGCACGGATATGGCTACACCTTC. As protein: CASMRGHGYGYTF. This rearrangement joins TRBV19 to TRBJ1-2, with 7 bases fitting TRBD1. The CDR3 runs 13 residues. V lost 7 bases to trimming and J lost 5 bases; unmatched junction nucleotides: 7. The germline CDR1 and CDR2 sequences are LNHDA and SQIVND (reference sequence).

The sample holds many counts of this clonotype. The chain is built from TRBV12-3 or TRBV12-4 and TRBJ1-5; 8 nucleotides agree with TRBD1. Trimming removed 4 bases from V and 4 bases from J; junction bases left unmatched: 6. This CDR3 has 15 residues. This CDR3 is CASSSGQGLNQPQHF. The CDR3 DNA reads TGTGCCAGCAGTTCCGGACAGGGCCTAAATCAGCCCCAGCATTTT.

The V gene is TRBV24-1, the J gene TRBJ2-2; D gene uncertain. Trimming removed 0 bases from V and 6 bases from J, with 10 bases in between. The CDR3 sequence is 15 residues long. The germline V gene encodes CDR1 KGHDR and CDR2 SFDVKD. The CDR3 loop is CATSDLWQAPGELFF. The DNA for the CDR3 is TGTGCCACCAGTGATTTGTGGCAGGCGCCCGGGGAGCTGTTTTTT.

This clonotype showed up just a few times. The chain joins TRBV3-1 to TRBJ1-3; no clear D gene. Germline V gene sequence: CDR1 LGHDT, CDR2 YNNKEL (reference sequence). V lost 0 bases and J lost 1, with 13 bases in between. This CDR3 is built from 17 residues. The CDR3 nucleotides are TGTGCCAGCAGCCAAGATGTTGGAGGGTTATCTGGAAACACCATATATTTT. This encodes CASSQDVGGLSGNTIYF. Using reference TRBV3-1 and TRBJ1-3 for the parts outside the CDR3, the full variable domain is DTAVSQTPKYLVTQMGNDKSIKCEQNLGHDTMYWYKQDSKKFLKIMFSYNNKELIINETVPNRFSPKSPDKAHLNLHINSLELGDSAVYFCASSQDVGGLSGNTIYFGEGSWLTVV.

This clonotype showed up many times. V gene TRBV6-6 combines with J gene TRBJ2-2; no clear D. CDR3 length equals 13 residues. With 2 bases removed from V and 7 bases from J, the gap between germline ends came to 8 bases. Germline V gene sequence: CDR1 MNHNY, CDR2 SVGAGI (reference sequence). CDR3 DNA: TGTGCCAGCAGTTACGACTTTGGCGGGGAGCTGTTTTTT. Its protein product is CASSYDFGGELFF.

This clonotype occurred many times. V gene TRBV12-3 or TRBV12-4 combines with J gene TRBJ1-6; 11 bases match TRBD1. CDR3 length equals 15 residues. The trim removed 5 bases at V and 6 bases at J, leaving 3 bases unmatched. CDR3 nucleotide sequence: TGTGCCAGCAGTATGGGACAGGGGGTTAATTCACCCCTCCACTTT. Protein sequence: CASSMGQGVNSPLHF.

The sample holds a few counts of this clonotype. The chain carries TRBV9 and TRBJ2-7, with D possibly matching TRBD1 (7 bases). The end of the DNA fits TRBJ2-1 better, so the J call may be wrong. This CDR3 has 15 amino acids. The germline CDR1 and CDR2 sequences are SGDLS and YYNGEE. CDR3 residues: CASSVAGRGAGEQFF. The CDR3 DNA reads TGTGCCAGCAGCGTAGCTGGCAGGGGGGCCGGTGAGCAGTTCTTC.

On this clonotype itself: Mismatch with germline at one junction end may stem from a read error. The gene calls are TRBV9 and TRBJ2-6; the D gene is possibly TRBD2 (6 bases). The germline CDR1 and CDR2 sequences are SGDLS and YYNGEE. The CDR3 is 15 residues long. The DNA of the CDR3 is TGTGCCAGCAGCCCCGGGACTTTCGGGGACAACGTCCTGACTTTC. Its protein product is CASSPGTFGDNVLTF. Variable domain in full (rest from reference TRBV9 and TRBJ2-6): DSGVTQTPKHLITATGQRVTLRCSPRSGDLSVYWYQQSLDQGLQFLIQYYNGEERAKGNILERFSAQQFPDLHSELNLSSLELGDSALYFCASSPGTFGDNVLTFGAGSRLTVL.

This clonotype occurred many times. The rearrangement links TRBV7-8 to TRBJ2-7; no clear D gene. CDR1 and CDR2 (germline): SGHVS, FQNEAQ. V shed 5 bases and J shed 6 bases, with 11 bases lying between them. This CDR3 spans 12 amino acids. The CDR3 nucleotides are TGTGCCAGCAGCGCCTATCTGGGCGAGCAGTACTTC. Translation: CASSAYLGEQYF. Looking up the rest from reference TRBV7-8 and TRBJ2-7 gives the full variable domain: GAGVSQSPRYKVAKRGQDVALRCDPISGHVSLFWYQQALGQGPEFLTYFQNEAQLDKSGLPSDRFFAERPEGSVSTLKIQRTQQEDSAVYLCASSAYLGEQYFGPGTRLTVT.

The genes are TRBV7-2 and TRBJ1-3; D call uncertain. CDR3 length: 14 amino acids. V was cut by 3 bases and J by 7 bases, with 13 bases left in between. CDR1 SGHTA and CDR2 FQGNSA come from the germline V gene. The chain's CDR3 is CASSLAALPNTIYF. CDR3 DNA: TGTGCCAGCAGCTTGGCTGCCCTGCCGAACACCATATATTTT.

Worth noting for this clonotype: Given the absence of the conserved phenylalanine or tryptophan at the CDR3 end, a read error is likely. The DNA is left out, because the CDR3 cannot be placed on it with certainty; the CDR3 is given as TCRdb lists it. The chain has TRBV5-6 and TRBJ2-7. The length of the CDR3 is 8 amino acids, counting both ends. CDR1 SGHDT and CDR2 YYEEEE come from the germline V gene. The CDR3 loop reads CASSLGFG.

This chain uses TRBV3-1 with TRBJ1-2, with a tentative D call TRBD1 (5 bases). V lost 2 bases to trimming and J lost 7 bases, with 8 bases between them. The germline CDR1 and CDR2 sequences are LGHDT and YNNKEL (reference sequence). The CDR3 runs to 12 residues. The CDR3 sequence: CASSQTGSGYTF. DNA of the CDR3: TGTGCCAGCAGCCAAACAGGTTCTGGCTACACCTTC. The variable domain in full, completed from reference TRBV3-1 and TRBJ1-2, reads DTAVSQTPKYLVTQMGNDKSIKCEQNLGHDTMYWYKQDSKKFLKIMFSYNNKELIINETVPNRFSPKSPDKAHLNLHINSLELGDSAVYFCASSQTGSGYTFGSGTRLTVV.

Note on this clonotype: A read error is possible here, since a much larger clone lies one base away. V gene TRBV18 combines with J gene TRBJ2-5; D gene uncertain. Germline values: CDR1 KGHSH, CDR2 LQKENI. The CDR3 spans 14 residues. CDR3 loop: CASSALAAQEAQYF. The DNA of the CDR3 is TGTGCCAGCTCAGCCTTAGCTGCCCAAGAGGCCCAGTACTTC.